The 4 T cell receptor beta chains in this list originate from one sample, sequenced in a study of beta chain features in type 1 diabetes. Of the isolated RNA, all was reverse transcribed, and so the sequenced material was expressed TCRB transcripts. TCRdb's copy holds only in-frame clones and misses some; the assay was immunoSEQ multiplex PCR. The sample records 300,000 to 400,000 clones, about 10% being singletons. Antigens for these TCRs are unknown. General study points: Shortening that was moderate but significant affected the TCRB CDR3s of Type 1 diabetes patients in all four CD4+ subsets.

Sequencing used central memory CD4+ T cells from blood. Receptor source: a man aged 25-40 years with type 1 diabetes.

The chain employs TRBV28 and TRBJ2-1; D is perhaps TRBD2 (6 bases). Trimming took 6 bases from V and 6 from J, leaving 18 bases between them. Per the germline V gene, CDR1 is MDHEN and CDR2 is SYDVKM. The CDR3 runs to 15 residues. The CDR3 loop is CASSWHSTSINEQFF. For the CDR3, the DNA is TGTGCCAGCAGCTGGCACTCGACTAGTATCAATGAGCAGTTCTTC.

This clone was found many times. This chain joins TRBV7-9 and TRBJ1-1; D unclear. The CDR3 totals 13 residues. The germline V gene encodes CDR1 SEHNR and CDR2 FQNEAQ (reference sequence). The V end lost 1 base, the J end lost 5 bases, and 8 bases lay between the germline ends. This chain's CDR3 is CASSLVMGTEAFF. CDR3 DNA: TGTGCCAGCAGCTTAGTTATGGGGACTGAAGCTTTCTTT.

This clone occurred a few times. The V call is TRBV6-5, the J call TRBJ1-1; TRBD1 is a possible D gene (6 bases). Germline V CDR1 and CDR2: MNHEY, SVGAGI. The CDR3 is 13 residues long. V was cut by 8 bases and J by 0 bases, with 10 bases left in between. The CDR3 here is CASWWTVNTEAFF. CDR3 coding DNA: TGTGCCAGCTGGTGGACAGTGAACACTGAAGCTTTCTTT.

The chain recombines TRBV5-1 with TRBJ1-1, with D hard to call. This CDR3 has 13 residues. The germline gives CDR1 SGHRS, CDR2 YFSETQ. Trimming cost V 0 bases and J 4 bases, with 7 bases left between them. The CDR3 DNA reads TGCGCCAGCAGCTTGGGGGCAGCCACTGAAGCTTTCTTT. Translation: CASSLGAATEAFF.